The sequence of this T cell receptor (beta chain) was determined in a study of regulatory T cells in long-lasting Graves disease. Study-wide results and caveats: Persistent disease preferred TRBV28, TRBJ1-2 and TRBJ2-5; new disease, TRBV20-1 and TRBJ2-1. Between persistent patients, more than 2,500 public clonotypes were shared, exceeding the approximately 990 shared between new patients.

Construction of TCR beta libraries relied on iRepertoire HTBI primers and on Arm-PCR targeting CDR3 regions. From the multiplex PCR reads, TCRdb called clonotypes with MiXCR, one entry per CDR3 protein. This sample carries 350,000 to 500,000 distinct CDR3 sequences, 21% of them seen once, and the ten largest clones take more than 13%. The time point denotes: persistent/refractory GD, antithyroid drugs over 5 years with positive TRAb. The TCR library used RNA extracted from PBMCs. This clonotype was detected many times. No antigen is known for it. The CDR3 length is 16 residues. CDR1 MNHNS and CDR2 SASEGT come from the germline V gene. V gave up 7 bases and J gave up 2 bases, with 18 bases separating them.

This specimen consisted of peripheral blood mononuclear cells (PBMCs), obtained when the disease was refractory, from a patient treated with antithyroid drugs. This chain links TRBV6-1 with TRBJ1-5; TRBD1 might be the D (5 bases). The TCR originated in a female donor with Graves disease. The CDR3 sequence is CASNDGTVDRNQPQHF. In nucleotides, the CDR3 is TGTGCCAGCAACGACGGGACTGTAGATCGCAATCAGCCCCAGCATTTT.